This entry features one T cell receptor (beta chain) sequence. What it binds is not known. This specimen comes from a study of T cells in localized non-small cell lung cancer. Study observations and caveats: Appearances in adjacent lung were noted for a median 57 of the top 100 tumor clones.

The V and J ends lost 7 bases and 1 base respectively, with 14 bases between them. The germline CDR1 and CDR2 sequences are MNHNS and SASEGT. The CDR3 is 15 residues long. Data came from immunoSEQ multiplex PCR; TCRdb stores just in-frame clones and leaves some out. This sample has tens of thousands of clones, with 93% found just once. This sequence joins TRBV6-1 and TRBJ1-5; tentatively, D is TRBD1 (5 bases). The material sequenced was peripheral blood, taken before any cancer treatment. This TCR came from a female donor older than 55 with stage I lung adenocarcinoma. The CDR3 DNA is TGTGCCAGCACCCCTGTGGGGCGCAGCAATCAGCCCCAGCATTTT. This sequence encodes CASTPVGRSNQPQHF.